This is a list of T cell receptor beta chains from one sample in a study of T-cell reconstitution after alpha-beta-depleted transplantation in children. MiXCR, applied by TCRdb to the PCR reads, yields one record per CDR3 protein. The repertoire includes about 610,000 distinct CDR3 sequences, roughly a tenth of them detected once, and around 4% sits in the top ten. The starting material was PBMCs from the stem cell graft donor, obtained from the stem cell graft. The receptors shown here come from a human donor who donated a stem cell graft to a child with acute myeloid leukemia. Both conserved end residues are part of each CDR3. D genes are given only for firm matches. The size entry is marked missing in some rows and otherwise reads once, few, many or a size class.

j_call d_call v_call clone_size cdr3_nt cdr3_aa
TRBJ2-3 TRBD2 TRBV12-3/TRBV12-4 NA TGTGCCAGCAGCCGACTAGCGGGAGAGGGAAATACGCAGTATTTT CASSRLAGEGNTQYF
TRBJ1-6 TRBD1 TRBV20-1 few TGCAGTTCCTCGAACAGGGGGCGCGGTTCACCCCTCCACTTT CSSSNRGRGSPLHF
TRBJ2-2 NA TRBV20-1 NA TGCAGTGCTAGAGCGGGAGCCGCTAACACCGGGGAGCTGTTTTTT CSARAGAANTGELFF
TRBJ2-7 NA TRBV4-1 few TGCGCCAGCAGCCAAGTTCTCAGAGTCAACTTCTACGAGCAGTACTTC CASSQVLRVNFYEQYF
TRBJ2-7 NA TRBV4-3 many TGCGCCAGCAGCCAAGATCCAGGCTACTCCTACGAGCAGTACTTC CASSQDPGYSYEQYF
TRBJ2-7 TRBD2 TRBV10-3 many TGTGCCATCAGTGAGTCGTTAGCGGGGAGCTCCTACGAGCAGTACTTC CAISESLAGSSYEQYF
TRBJ2-1 TRBD2 TRBV7-6 few TGTGCCAGCAGTCGGACTAGCGGGACCAATGAGCAGTTCTTC CASSRTSGTNEQFF
TRBJ2-7 TRBD2 TRBV30 NA TGTGCCTGGAGGTCGAGCGGGAGCTACGAGCAGTACTTC CAWRSSGSYEQYF
TRBJ2-1 NA TRBV28 many TGTGCCAGCAGACTGGACTTTTCCTACAATGAGCAGTTCTTC CASRLDFSYNEQFF
TRBJ2-3 NA TRBV5-1 NA TGCGCCAGCAGCTTTCTGGACACTTCTAGCACAGATACGCAGTATTTT CASSFLDTSSTDTQYF
TRBJ1-6 NA TRBV11-2 many TGTGCCAGCAGCTTAGGGGCCTCCTTTAATTCACCCCTCCACTTT CASSLGASFNSPLHF
TRBJ2-3 TRBD2 TRBV3-1 few TGTGCCAGCAGCGACGGACTAGCGGATTCCACAGATACGCAGTATTTT CASSDGLADSTDTQYF
TRBJ2-7 TRBD2 TRBV15 NA TGTGCCACCAGCAGAAGGGCCTGGACTAGCGGGAGGGCCAGTCCCCACGAGCAGTACTTC CATSRRAWTSGRASPHEQYF
TRBJ1-4 TRBD1 TRBV5-1 NA TGCGCCAGCAGCGGAACAGGGGAGACTAATGAAAAACTGTTTTTT CASSGTGETNEKLFF
TRBJ1-5 TRBD1 TRBV19 NA TGTGCCACCTCAACCCGGGGACAGGGCAATCAGCCCCAGCATTTT CATSTRGQGNQPQHF
TRBJ2-3 NA TRBV6-5 once TGTGCCAGCAGTTCCGTCGGCGCAGATACGCAGTATTTT CASSSVGADTQYF
TRBJ2-5 TRBD1 TRBV27 NA TGTGCCAGCAGCCGGGACAGCGACAGGGGAGAGACCCAGTACTTC CASSRDSDRGETQYF
TRBJ2-7 NA TRBV7-2 few TGTGCCAGCAGCTTAGATGCGGGGGCTGGAGAGCAGTACTTC CASSLDAGAGEQYF
TRBJ2-7 NA TRBV29-1 few TGCAGCGTTGAGGGGGACGTATCCTACGAGCAGTACTTC CSVEGDVSYEQYF
TRBJ1-1 TRBD1 TRBV29-1 many TGCAGCGTAAACAGGGGACTCAACACTGAAGCTTTCTTT CSVNRGLNTEAFF
TRBJ1-6 TRBD1 TRBV20-1 many TGCAGTGTTGGACAGGGATTAGTAAGCGGCTCACCCCTCCACTTT CSVGQGLVSGSPLHF
TRBJ2-1 TRBD2 TRBV6-5 many TGTGCCAGCAGTTACGCGCTAGCGGGAGACGTTAGGAATGAGCAGTTCTTC CASSYALAGDVRNEQFF
TRBJ2-3 TRBD2 TRBV5-1 few TGCGCCAGCAGCTTGGGGATCGGGACTAGCGGACTAGGCGATACGCAGTATTTT CASSLGIGTSGLGDTQYF
TRBJ2-3 TRBD1 TRBV5-1 NA TGCGCCAGCAATCCGGGACAGGGGGCGGCGAGCACAGATACGCAGTATTTT CASNPGQGAASTDTQYF
TRBJ2-7 TRBD2 TRBV12-3/TRBV12-4 many TGTGCCAGCAGCCCCGGGGGACTAGCTTCCTACGAGCAGTACTTC CASSPGGLASYEQYF
TRBJ2-7 NA TRBV5-5 many TGTGCCAGCAGCTCCTCGGGACAAGGTCTTGACGAGCAGTACTTC CASSSSGQGLDEQYF
TRBJ2-2 TRBD2 TRBV11-2 NA TGTGCCAGCAGCTTAATCGCAAGGACTAGCGGGAACACCGGGGAGCTGTTTTTT CASSLIARTSGNTGELFF
TRBJ2-1 TRBD2 TRBV5-1 NA TGCGCCAGCAGCTTGGCCGATGGACTAGCAGATGAGCAGTTCTTC CASSLADGLADEQFF
TRBJ1-1 TRBD1 TRBV5-1 NA TGCGCCAGCAGCATACCGACAGGGATGAGCACTGAAGCTTTCTTT CASSIPTGMSTEAFF
TRBJ1-2 NA TRBV6-5 NA TGTGCCAGCAGTTACTCGATGGGACTCGTAAACTATGGCTACACCTTC CASSYSMGLVNYGYTF
TRBJ2-3 TRBD1 TRBV2 NA TGTGCCAGCAGACACCGGGACAGGGGGCCAACAGATACGCAGTATTTT CASRHRDRGPTDTQYF
TRBJ2-5 NA TRBV7-2 NA TGTGCCAGCAGCTTATGGGAGACCCAGTACTTC CASSLWETQYF
TRBJ2-4 NA TRBV6-1 many TGTGCCAGCAGGGCTAGCGTGGCCAAAAACATTCAGTACTTC CASRASVAKNIQYF
TRBJ2-5 NA TRBV29-1 few TGCAGCGTTGAGACCGTAGTGCAAGAGACCCAGTACTTC CSVETVVQETQYF
TRBJ2-7 TRBD2 TRBV4-3 NA TGCGCCAGCAGCCATCGTGAAGGGGGACTAGCGGGAGTTATCCCAGACGAGCAGTACTTC CASSHREGGLAGVIPDEQYF
TRBJ2-7 NA TRBV12-3/TRBV12-4 few TGTGCCAGCAGTCCCGCAGTCTACTCCTACGAGCAGTACTTC CASSPAVYSYEQYF
TRBJ1-5 NA TRBV20-1 few TGCAGTGCCGGGCGTAGCAATCAGCCCCAGCATTTT CSAGRSNQPQHF
TRBJ2-1 NA TRBV19 few TGTGCCAGTAGTATAGATGTAAATGGGAATGAGCAGTTCTTC CASSIDVNGNEQFF
TRBJ2-3 TRBD2 TRBV20-1 many TGCAGTGCTATCAAGCGGGAGGGGGGCACAGATACGCAGTATTTT CSAIKREGGTDTQYF
TRBJ2-3 NA TRBV20-1 few TGCAGTGCTTCCGCGATGAAGACGAATACGCAGTATTTT CSASAMKTNTQYF
TRBJ2-2 TRBD2 TRBV4-3 few TGCGCCAGCAGCCAAGGGACTAGCGGGAGGGGGACCGGGGAGCTGTTTTTT CASSQGTSGRGTGELFF
TRBJ1-2 TRBD1 TRBV11-3 few TGTGCCAGCAGCCTACCGACAGGGGCGAGCTATGGCTACACCTTC CASSLPTGASYGYTF
TRBJ2-5 TRBD1 TRBV29-1 few TGCAGCGTGAAGGGATCGGGACAGCAGGGGGAGACCCAGTACTTC CSVKGSGQQGETQYF
TRBJ2-1 NA TRBV5-4 NA TGTGCCAGCAGTCCGGACTGGACCTCCTACAATGAGCAGTTCTTC CASSPDWTSYNEQFF
TRBJ2-2 NA TRBV29-1 NA TGCAGCGTCCGGGCTAGGGCGAACACCGGGGAGCTGTTTTTT CSVRARANTGELFF
TRBJ2-7 TRBD1 TRBV4-3 NA TGCGCCAGCAGCCTCCAGACAGGGAACATCGACGAGCAGTACTTC CASSLQTGNIDEQYF
TRBJ2-5 TRBD2 TRBV6-2/TRBV6-3 few TGTGCCAGCAGCCCCACGGCGGGAGAGAAAGAGACCCAGTACTTC CASSPTAGEKETQYF
TRBJ2-1 TRBD2 TRBV29-1 few TGCAGCGTTCCGGGACTAGCGGGAGACAGCTACAATGAGCAGTTCTTC CSVPGLAGDSYNEQFF
TRBJ2-5 TRBD2 TRBV5-1 many TGCGCCAGCAGCTTCTTTGGACTAGCGGGGATAGAAGAGACCCAGTACTTC CASSFFGLAGIEETQYF
TRBJ1-1 NA TRBV7-3 NA TGTGCCAGCAGCTTAACGGAAGGGCACACTGAAGCTTTCTTT CASSLTEGHTEAFF
TRBJ2-3 TRBD2 TRBV29-1 many TGCAGCACCGGGGGGGGATCAGATACGCAGTATTTT CSTGGGSDTQYF
TRBJ1-4 NA TRBV20-1 few TGCAGCACCTCGGAGTCCTATGAAAAACTGTTTTTT CSTSESYEKLFF